The 3 T cell receptor beta chains below come from one sample, sequenced in a study of blood T cells in healthy people across ages. A second about 7 to 12 cycle PCR used barcoded and J-beta primers. TCRdb processed the 5' RACE reads anew with MiXCR; each CDR3 protein has one entry. The table lists 1,300,000 or so distinct CDR3 sequences, 55% to 75% of them singletons. The sample consisted of blood. The receptors were sampled from a man between 18 and 35 years old in good health.

The chain is built from TRBV27 and TRBJ2-7, with D perhaps given as TRBD1 or TRBD2 (5 bases each). The CDR3 spans 15 residues. The V and J ends lost 5 bases and 2 bases respectively, with 16 bases between them. In germline, CDR1 is MNHEY, CDR2 SMNVEV (reference sequence). CDR3 coding DNA: TGTGCCAGCAGTCCGGGACGGACCTTACCCTACGAGCAGTACTTC. The encoded protein is CASSPGRTLPYEQYF.

This CDR3 reads CSASWGFSEQFF. CDR3 DNA sequence: TGCAGTGCTAGTTGGGGGTTCAGTGAGCAGTTCTTC. V usage is TRBV20-1 and J usage is TRBJ2-1; D is possibly TRBD1 or TRBD2 (5 bases each). The CDR3 contains 12 residues. The ends were cut back, 3 bases at V and 9 bases at J, with 12 bases in the middle. Germline CDR1 reads DFQATT; CDR2 reads SNEGSKA (reference sequence).

A few counts support this clonotype. The chain has TRBV4-1 and TRBJ2-1, with 9 bases that match TRBD1. The CDR3 contains 16 residues. CDR1 and CDR2 (germline): MGHRA, YSYEKL. V shed 5 bases and J 3 bases; nucleotides not matched to a gene: 8. The CDR3 loop reads CASSAPGTGIYNEQFF. CDR3 in DNA: TGCGCCAGCAGCGCACCCGGGACAGGGATCTACAATGAGCAGTTCTTC.